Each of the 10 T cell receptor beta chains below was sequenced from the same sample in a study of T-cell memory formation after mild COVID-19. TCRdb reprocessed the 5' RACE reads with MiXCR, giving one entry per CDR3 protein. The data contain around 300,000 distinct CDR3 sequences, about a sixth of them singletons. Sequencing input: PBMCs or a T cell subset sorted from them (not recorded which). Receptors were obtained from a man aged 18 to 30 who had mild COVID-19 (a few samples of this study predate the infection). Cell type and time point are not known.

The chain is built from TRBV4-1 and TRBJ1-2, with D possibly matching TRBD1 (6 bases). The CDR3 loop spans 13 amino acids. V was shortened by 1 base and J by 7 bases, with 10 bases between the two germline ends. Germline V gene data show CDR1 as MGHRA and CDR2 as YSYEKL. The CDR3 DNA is TGCGCCAGCAGCCAAGCGACAGGTCCTGGCTACACCTTC. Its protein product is CASSQATGPGYTF.

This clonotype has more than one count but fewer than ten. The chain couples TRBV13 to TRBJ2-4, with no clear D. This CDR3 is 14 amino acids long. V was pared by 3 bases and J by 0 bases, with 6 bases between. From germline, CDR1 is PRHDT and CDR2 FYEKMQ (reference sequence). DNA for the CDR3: TGTGCCAGCAGCTTCCAAATAGCCAAAAACATTCAGTACTTC. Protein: CASSFQIAKNIQYF.

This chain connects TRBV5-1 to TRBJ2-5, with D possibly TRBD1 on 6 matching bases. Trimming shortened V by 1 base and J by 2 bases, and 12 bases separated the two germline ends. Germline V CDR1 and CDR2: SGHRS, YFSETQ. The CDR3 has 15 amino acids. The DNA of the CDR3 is TGCGCCAGCAGCTTGAATCCGGGGACACAAGAGACCCAGTACTTC. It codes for CASSLNPGTQETQYF.

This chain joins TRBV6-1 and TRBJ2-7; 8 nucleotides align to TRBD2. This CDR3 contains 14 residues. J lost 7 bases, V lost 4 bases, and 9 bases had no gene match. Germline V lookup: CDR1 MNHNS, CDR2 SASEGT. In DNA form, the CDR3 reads TGTGCCAGCAGTGGCCGGACGGGAGGGCTGGAGCAGTACGTC. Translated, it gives CASSGRTGGLEQYV.

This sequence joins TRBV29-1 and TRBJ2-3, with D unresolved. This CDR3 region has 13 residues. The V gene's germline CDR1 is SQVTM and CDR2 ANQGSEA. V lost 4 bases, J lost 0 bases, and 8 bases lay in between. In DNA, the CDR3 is TGCAGCGTTGTCCGAGCAAGCACAGATACGCAGTATTTT. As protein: CSVVRASTDTQYF.

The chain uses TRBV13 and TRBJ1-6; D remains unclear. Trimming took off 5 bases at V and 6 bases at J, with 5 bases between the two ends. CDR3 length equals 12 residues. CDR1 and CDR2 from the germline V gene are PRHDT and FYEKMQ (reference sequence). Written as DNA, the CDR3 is TGTGCCAGCAGCCTCCCTAATTCACCCCTCCACTTT. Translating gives CASSLPNSPLHF.

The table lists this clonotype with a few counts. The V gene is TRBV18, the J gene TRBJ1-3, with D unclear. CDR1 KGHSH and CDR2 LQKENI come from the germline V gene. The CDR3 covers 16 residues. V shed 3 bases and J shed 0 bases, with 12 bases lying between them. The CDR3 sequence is CASSPNDIISGNTIYF. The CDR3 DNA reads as TGTGCCAGCTCACCGAATGACATCATCTCTGGAAACACCATATATTTT.

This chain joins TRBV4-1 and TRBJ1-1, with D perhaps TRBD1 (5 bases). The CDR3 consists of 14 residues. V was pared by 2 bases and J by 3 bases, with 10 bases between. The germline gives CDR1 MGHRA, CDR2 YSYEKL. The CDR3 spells CASSQQGEDTEAFF. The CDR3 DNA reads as TGCGCCAGCAGCCAACAGGGTGAGGACACTGAAGCTTTCTTT.

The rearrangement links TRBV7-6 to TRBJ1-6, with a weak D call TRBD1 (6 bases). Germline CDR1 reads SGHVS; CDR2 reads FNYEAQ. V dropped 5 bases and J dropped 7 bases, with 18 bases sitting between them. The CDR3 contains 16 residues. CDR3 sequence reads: CASSRGGPGDNSPLHF. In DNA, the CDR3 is TGTGCCAGCAGCCGTGGGGGGCCAGGGGACAATTCACCCCTCCACTTT.

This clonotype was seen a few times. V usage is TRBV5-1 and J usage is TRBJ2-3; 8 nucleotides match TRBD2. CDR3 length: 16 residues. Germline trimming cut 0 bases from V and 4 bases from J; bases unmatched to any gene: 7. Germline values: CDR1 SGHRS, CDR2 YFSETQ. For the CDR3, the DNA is TGCGCCAGCAGCTTGGATTCCGGGGGGGCCTCAGATACGCAGTATTTT. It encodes CASSLDSGGASDTQYF.